This T cell receptor beta chain stems from a study of low-dose radiotherapy and immunotherapy resistance in tumors. Study context: Members of Cohort 2 were treated with 1 Gy per fraction every two weeks; their total was 13 Gy over 26 weeks. Treatment consisted of nivolumab 240 mg every two weeks and ipilimumab 1 mg/kg every six weeks, given intravenously to patients.

This clonotype has at least ten counts. This sample's time point: before trial treatment. Donors were dosed with nivolumab and ipilimumab; they also received aspirin, low-dose cyclophosphamide and low-dose radiotherapy. Amplification, which lasted around 21 PCR cycles, used a constant-region primer and V-primer adapter to amplify TCRs. In vitro transcription served to amplify the mRNA that had been isolated. TCRdb called the reads again in MiXCR, with one record for every CDR3 protein. The sample has about 46,000 distinct CDR3 sequences, approximately 12% seen once. J gave up 2 bases and V 0 bases, and 7 bases lay outside the gene matches. Germline V CDR1 and CDR2: SGDLS, YYNGEE. This CDR3 has 17 amino acids.

The sequencing used PBMCs, collected before treatment. This clonotype was obtained from a female donor with ovarian cancer. The chain combines TRBV9 with TRBJ2-3; 9 nucleotides agree with TRBD2. The CDR3 protein is CASSVGASGEITDTQYF. The CDR3 DNA sequence: TGTGCCAGCAGCGTAGGAGCTAGCGGGGAGATCACAGATACGCAGTATTTT.